This passage covers 24 T cell receptor beta chains from one sample sequenced in a study of patients and donors after allogeneic stem cell transplantation. TCRdb reprocessed the RT-PCR reads with MiXCR, giving one entry per CDR3 protein. The sample yields 9,000 to 10,000 distinct CDR3 sequences, around 5.9% seen once. Sequenced: blood, either unsorted or a sorted T cell fraction (not recorded which). The receptors originated from a human donor who was either an allogeneic HSCT recipient or a stem cell or donor lymphocyte infusion donor (not recorded which). It is not recorded whose cells these are; they may come from a transplant donor.

This clonotype was seen at least ten times. The V call is TRBV28, the J call TRBJ2-7; D unclear. Germline CDR1 is MDHEN and CDR2 is SYDVKM. The CDR3 loop spans 13 amino acids. V lost 5 bases and J 3 bases, leaving 11 bases between the germline ends. This CDR3 reads CASSRSIVYEQYF. CDR3 bases: TGTGCCAGCAGTCGGAGTATAGTCTACGAGCAGTACTTC.

This clonotype came up a few times. Germline and junction disagree at one end, which may indicate a read error. The gene calls are TRBV3-1 and TRBJ1-1; D gene ambiguous. Germline CDR1 is LGHDT and CDR2 is YNNKEL (reference sequence). This CDR3 is 12 amino acids long. CDR3 coding DNA: TGTGCCAGCAGCCAAGTTAACAATGAAGCTTTCTTT. Translation: CASSQVNNEAFF.

There are many counts of this clonotype. The chain employs TRBV7-9 and TRBJ1-4; D might be TRBD1 (6 bases). This CDR3 has 14 residues. Germline V CDR1 and CDR2: SEHNR, FQNEAQ (reference sequence). Trimming stripped 2 bases from V and 5 bases from J, with 9 bases between. CDR3 bases: TGTGCCAGCAGCTTATCAACAGGGAATGAAAAACTGTTTTTT. Amino acid sequence: CASSLSTGNEKLFF.

This clonotype was counted many times. This chain joins TRBV5-1 and TRBJ2-1; 9 positions agree with TRBD2. The V gene end was trimmed by 4 bases and the J gene end by 3 bases; junction bases not matched to a gene: 5. The CDR3 has 15 amino acids. Germline V gives CDR1 SGHRS, CDR2 YFSETQ. The CDR3 region has the DNA TGCGCCAGCAGCATTAGCGGGAGAAGCTACAATGAGCAGTTCTTC. This sequence encodes CASSISGRSYNEQFF.

This clonotype was recorded at least ten times. The chain recombines TRBV28 with TRBJ1-1, with D possibly matching TRBD1 (5 bases). Germline V gene lookup returns CDR1 MDHEN and CDR2 SYDVKM. Trimming removed 3 bases from V and 5 bases from J, with 13 bases in between. CDR3 length: 14 amino acids. CDR3 in amino acids: CASSFQGRGTEAFF. CDR3 in DNA: TGTGCCAGCAGTTTCCAGGGTAGAGGGACTGAAGCTTTCTTT.

This clonotype rates as medium-sized (0.01 to 0.1%). The chain links TRBV7-8 to TRBJ1-5, with D unresolved. Trimming cost V 5 bases and J 4 bases, with 9 bases left between them. The CDR3 loop spans 13 amino acids. Germline CDR1 is SGHVS and CDR2 is FQNEAQ. CDR3 region: CASSPYRNQPQHF. In DNA form, the CDR3 reads TGTGCCAGCAGCCCTTACAGAAATCAGCCCCAGCATTTT.

The chain joins TRBV7-8 to TRBJ2-1; 12 bases align to TRBD1. With V trimmed by 3 bases and J by 9 bases, 6 bases remained unmatched. The length of the CDR3 is 15 residues. From germline, CDR1 is SGHVS and CDR2 FQNEAQ. The CDR3 DNA is TGTGCCAGCAGCTTCCGGGACAGGGGGCTCGGTGAGCAGTTCTTC. Translated: CASSFRDRGLGEQFF.

This clonotype has more than one count but fewer than ten. The V call is TRBV19, the J call TRBJ2-5; D unclear. Germline V gene sequence: CDR1 LNHDA, CDR2 SQIVND (reference sequence). The CDR3 length is 12 residues. Trimming stripped 4 bases from V and 5 bases from J, with 8 bases between. The CDR3 DNA sequence: TGTGCCAGTAGTAGAGCCGGGGAGACCCAGTACTTC. Its protein is CASSRAGETQYF. The complete variable domain, with remaining parts taken from reference TRBV19 and TRBJ2-5, reads DGGITQSPKYLFRKEGQNVTLSCEQNLNHDAMYWYRQDPGQGLRLIYYSQIVNDFQKGDIAEGYSVSREKKESFPLTVTSAQKNPTAFYLCASSRAGETQYFGPGTRLLVL.

At least ten counts were recorded for this clonotype. The chain is built from TRBV5-1 and TRBJ2-7; possible D gene TRBD1, 5 bases. Germline V gene sequence: CDR1 SGHRS, CDR2 YFSETQ. This CDR3 contains 13 residues. The V and J ends lost 5 bases and 3 bases respectively, with 12 bases between them. CDR3: CASRADSNYEQYF. CDR3 in DNA: TGCGCCAGCAGGGCCGACAGTAACTACGAGCAGTACTTC.

This clonotype was found a few times. The rearrangement uses TRBV18 and TRBJ2-7; no firm D call. The ends were cut back, 3 bases at V and 4 bases at J, with 4 bases in the middle. The CDR3 extends over 11 amino acids. CDR1 is KGHSH and CDR2 is LQKENI in the germline V gene. CDR3: CASSPEYEQYF. The CDR3 coding sequence is TGTGCCAGCTCACCCGAGTACGAGCAGTACTTC.

This clonotype was found many times. This rearrangement joins TRBV7-3 to TRBJ2-2, with 7 bases identical to TRBD1. J lost 4 bases, V lost 5 bases, and 7 bases had no gene match. The CDR3 consists of 15 residues. Germline V gives CDR1 SGHTA, CDR2 FQGTGA. The CDR3 region is CASSPGTAFTGELFF. Here the CDR3 DNA reads TGTGCCAGCAGCCCCGGGACAGCCTTCACCGGGGAGCTGTTTTTT.

With regard to this clonotype: This likely comes from a read error, as the CDR3 has no conserved phenylalanine or tryptophan at its end. This chain's CDR3 is CASSTSGGTGELFL. DNA for the CDR3: TGTGCCAGCAGTACCAGCGGGGGCACCGGGGAGCTGTTTTTG. This chain uses TRBV12-3 or TRBV12-4 with TRBJ2-2; 8 bases are a match to TRBD2. There are 14 residues in the CDR3. V gave up 5 bases and J gave up 4 bases; unmatched junction bases: 3.

In this sample, this clonotype turned up many times. This chain connects TRBV11-2 to TRBJ2-7, with 16 bases aligning to TRBD2. CDR3 length: 17 residues. The germline CDR1 and CDR2 sequences are SGHAT and FQNNGV. With 4 bases clipped from V and 4 bases from J, the junction kept 7 bases outside the gene matches. CDR3 residues: CASSSGTSGRVWYEQYF. The CDR3 DNA reads TGTGCCAGCAGCTCTGGGACTAGCGGGAGGGTATGGTACGAGCAGTACTTC.

This clonotype showed up many times. The chain uses TRBV11-2 and TRBJ1-2; 8 nucleotides agree with TRBD1. After removal of 5 bases from V and 3 bases from J, the junction contained 5 bases not matched to a gene. This CDR3 region has 14 residues. From germline, CDR1 is SGHAT and CDR2 FQNNGV. CDR3 sequence (DNA): TGTGCCAGCAGCGCAGGACAGGGTTACTATGGCTACACCTTC. Protein sequence: CASSAGQGYYGYTF.

In its sample, this clonotype was seen a few times. This chain uses TRBV28 with TRBJ2-2; D assignment may be TRBD1 or TRBD2 (5 bases each). Per germline, CDR1 MDHEN and CDR2 SYDVKM. This CDR3 spans 15 amino acids. The V gene lost 8 bases and the J gene lost 2 bases, with 15 bases spanning the gap. The DNA of the CDR3 is TGTGCCAGCGGGGGACCCCTCTCTAACACCGGGGAGCTGTTTTTT. It yields the protein CASGGPLSNTGELFF.

This rearrangement joins TRBV24-1 to TRBJ2-7, with 7 bases identical to TRBD2. The CDR3 sequence is 13 residues long. Germline-derived CDR1 and CDR2 are KGHDR and SFDVKD. The trim removed 9 bases at V and 5 bases at J, leaving 9 bases unmatched. DNA for the CDR3: TGTGCCACCGCGGGGGAATCGTTCCACGAGCAGTACTTC. Translated, it gives CATAGESFHEQYF.

Remarks on this clonotype: The germline gene is not matched at one end of the junction; a read error may be the cause. The V and J genes are TRBV18 and TRBJ2-3; the D is unclear. This CDR3 has 14 amino acids. Germline assignment: CDR1 KGHSH and CDR2 LQKENI. The chain's CDR3 is CARSPPMKPDTQYF. The DNA of the CDR3 is TGTGCCAGATCACCACCGATGAAGCCAGATACGCAGTATTTT.

Ten or more counts support this clonotype. The chain is built from TRBV11-3 and TRBJ2-5; TRBD1 aligns across 7 bases. The germline CDR1 and CDR2 sequences are SGHNT and YENEEA. The CDR3 consists of 13 residues. The junction had 6 bases not matched to a gene; V was cut back by 6 bases and J by 5 bases. The CDR3 region is CASRGQGEETQYF. Here the CDR3 DNA reads TGTGCCAGCAGGGGTCAGGGGGAGGAGACCCAGTACTTC.

V gene TRBV7-3 combines with J gene TRBJ2-2; D is undetermined. V lost 5 bases and J lost 0, with 4 bases in between. The CDR3 spans 13 residues. The germline CDR1 and CDR2 sequences are SGHTA and FQGTGA. CDR3: CASSPANTGELFF. As DNA, the CDR3 is TGTGCCAGCAGCCCTGCGAACACCGGGGAGCTGTTTTTT.

This clonotype was seen only once. The chain recombines TRBV7-6 with TRBJ2-7; D is undetermined. Germline values: CDR1 SGHVS, CDR2 FNYEAQ. The CDR3 has 16 residues. Trimming removed 4 bases at V and 5 bases at J, with 21 bases between. The CDR3 protein is CASSSTSETPFHEQYF. The CDR3 bases are TGTGCCAGCAGCTCAACTTCCGAGACTCCGTTCCACGAGCAGTACTTC.

This clonotype was counted at least ten times. The chain couples TRBV9 to TRBJ2-1, with 8 bases lining up with TRBD2. With 0 bases clipped from V and 3 bases from J, the junction kept 2 bases outside the gene matches. The CDR3 contains 15 residues. Germline lookup yields CDR1 SGDLS and CDR2 YYNGEE. CDR3 sequence (DNA): TGTGCCAGCAGCGTAGACAGCGGGGGCTACAATGAGCAGTTCTTC. This sequence encodes CASSVDSGGYNEQFF.

This clonotype came up a few times. This sequence joins TRBV28 and TRBJ2-1; D call uncertain. The CDR3 is 14 residues long. Trimming pared 6 bases from V and 5 bases from J, leaving 14 bases between. Germline V CDR1 and CDR2: MDHEN, SYDVKM. CDR3 bases: TGTGCCAGCAGAGGACGGAGACTTGACAATGAGCAGTTCTTC. Translated: CASRGRRLDNEQFF.

This rearrangement joins TRBV14 to TRBJ2-5, with D possibly being TRBD2 (5 bases). This CDR3 contains 13 residues. Germline V gene sequence: CDR1 SGHDN, CDR2 FVKESK. The V gene lost 4 bases and the J gene lost 7 bases, with 13 bases spanning the gap. The DNA for the CDR3 is TGTGCCAGCAGCCTAGCGTATTTCGGGACCCAGTACTTC. This sequence encodes CASSLAYFGTQYF.

Many counts were recorded for this clonotype. The chain has TRBV6-5 and TRBJ1-2; 8 bases are shared with TRBD1. Germline values: CDR1 MNHEY, CDR2 SVGAGI. The CDR3 is made up of 13 amino acids. The V segment lost 5 bases and the J segment 4 bases; nucleotides outside the gene matches: 3. CDR3 nucleotides: TGTGCCAGCAGTCCGGACAGGGCCTATGGCTACACCTTC. This encodes CASSPDRAYGYTF.